This T cell receptor (beta chain) was documented in a study of blood T cell repertoires in COVID-19. Only in-frame clones appear in the TCRdb table, and some are missing; sequencing was by immunoSEQ multiplex PCR. There are about 170,000 clones in the sample; 82% occur only once, and roughly a tenth lies in the top ten. This clonotype was sampled from an elderly woman with active or convalescent COVID-19. Material: peripheral blood.

CDR3 nucleotide sequence: TGTGCCAGCAGCTTTACAGGGAACTACGAGCAGTACTTC. Its protein product is CASSFTGNYEQYF. The chain uses TRBV7-9 and TRBJ2-7; D possibly corresponds to TRBD1 (6 bases). Trimming shortened V by 3 bases and J by 3 bases, and 9 bases separated the two germline ends. CDR1 and CDR2 (germline): SEHNR, FQNEAQ (reference sequence). This CDR3 is built from 13 residues.